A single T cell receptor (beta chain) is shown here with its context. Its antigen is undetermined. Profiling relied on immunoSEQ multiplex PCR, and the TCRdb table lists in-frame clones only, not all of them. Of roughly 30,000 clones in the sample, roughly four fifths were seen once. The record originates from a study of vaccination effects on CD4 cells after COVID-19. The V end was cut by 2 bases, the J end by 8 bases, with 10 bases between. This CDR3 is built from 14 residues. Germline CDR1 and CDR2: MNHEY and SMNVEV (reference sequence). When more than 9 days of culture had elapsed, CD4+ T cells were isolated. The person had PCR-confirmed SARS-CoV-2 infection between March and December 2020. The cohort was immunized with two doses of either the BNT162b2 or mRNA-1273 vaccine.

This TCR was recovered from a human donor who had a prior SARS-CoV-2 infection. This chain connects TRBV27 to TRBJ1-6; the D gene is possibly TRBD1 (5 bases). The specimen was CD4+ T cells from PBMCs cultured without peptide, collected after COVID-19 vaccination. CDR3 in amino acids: CASSLQGEYSPLHF. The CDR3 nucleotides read TGTGCCAGCAGTTTACAGGGCGAGTATTCACCCCTCCACTTT.